The rows below give T cell receptor beta chains drawn from one sample of a study of cytomegalovirus exposure and HLA in healthy donors. Clones were read by immunoSEQ multiplex PCR, and TCRdb kept only the in-frame ones, dropping some. Of 75,000 to 100,000 clones in the sample, about 70% were seen once. Input material: PBMCs. These receptors all come from a man aged 55 to 70 in good health and CMV-seronegative. CDR3s include the opening cysteine and the closing phenylalanine or tryptophan. The order of the fields is J gene, V gene, clone size, D gene, CDR3 DNA, CDR3 protein. A D gene is named only where the DNA matches it firmly. The size of a clone is reported for some rows only, either as once, few or many, or as a class for expanded clones.

TRBJ2-2	TRBV4-2	-	TRBD2	TGTGCCAGCAGCCAAGAAGCGGGACTAGCGAACACCGGGGAGCTGTTTTTT	CASSQEAGLANTGELFF
TRBJ2-3	TRBV4-3	few	-	TGCGCCAGCAGCCAAGAGCTGGCGGGGGATACGCAGTATTTT	CASSQELAGDTQYF
TRBJ2-5	TRBV5-4	-	TRBD1	TGTGCCAGCAGCTTGTTGACAGGGAAAGAGACCCAGTACTTC	CASSLLTGKETQYF
TRBJ2-5	TRBV6-5	-	TRBD2	TGTGCCAGCAGTTACGCCACTAGCGGGAAAGAGACCCAGTACTTC	CASSYATSGKETQYF
TRBJ2-1	TRBV5-1	-	TRBD2	TGCGCCAGCAGCTCAGGTCGGGGACTAAGCGATGAGCAGTTCTTC	CASSSGRGLSDEQFF
TRBJ1-3	TRBV28	-	-	TGTGCCAGCAGTTTATGGTATGGAGTCTCTGGAAACACCATATATTTT	CASSLWYGVSGNTIYF
TRBJ1-2	TRBV7-9	-	-	TGTGCCAGCAGCTTAGGGGAGGGTCCGCTTTATGGCTACACCTTC	CASSLGEGPLYGYTF
TRBJ2-2	TRBV5-1	-	TRBD2	TGCGCCAGCAGCTTGGCTGGGACTAGGAACACCGGGGAGCTGTTTTTT	CASSLAGTRNTGELFF
TRBJ2-5	TRBV2	-	-	TGTACCAGCATACGGGAACCAGGGACCCAGTACTTC	CTSIREPGTQYF
TRBJ1-5	TRBV7-9	-	-	TGTGCCAGCAGCCCCGGAGATAGGCCCCAGCATTTT	CASSPGDRPQHF
TRBJ2-5	TRBV9	-	TRBD2	TGTGCCAGCAGCGTAGCTAGCGGGAGGGCCCTGGAGACCCAGTACTTC	CASSVASGRALETQYF
TRBJ2-1	TRBV7-9	-	TRBD2	TGTGCCAGCAGCCAAGGTAGCGGGAGGCGGCATGAGCAGTTCTTC	CASSQGSGRRHEQFF
TRBJ2-2	TRBV10-3	few	-	TGTGCCATCAGCGACACGGATAACACCGGGGAGCTGTTTTTT	CAISDTDNTGELFF